Listed below are T cell receptor beta chains from one sample, sequenced in a study of cytomegalovirus exposure and HLA in healthy donors. Libraries were prepared by immunoSEQ multiplex PCR; TCRdb keeps only in-frame clonotypes and omits some of them. The sample contains 300,000 to 400,000 clones, roughly 89% of which appear only once. The source material was PBMCs. Receptors were obtained from a woman aged 18-35 years in good health and CMV-seronegative. Each CDR3 is given with its conserved first and last residue. The D gene is left open where the match is weak. Rows may omit the clone size; those that give it use once, few, many or a size class.

clone size: NA; D gene: NA; J gene: TRBJ1-1; V gene: TRBV15; CDR3 DNA: TGTGCCACCAGCAGAGATCTGGGGGAGGGTCCGAACACTGAAGCTTTCTTT; CDR3 protein: CATSRDLGEGPNTEAFF
clone size: NA; D gene: TRBD2; J gene: TRBJ2-7; V gene: TRBV4-1; CDR3 DNA: TGCGCCAGCAGCCAAGTCGTTAGCGGGGGCTACGAGCAGTACTTC; CDR3 protein: CASSQVVSGGYEQYF
clone size: NA; D gene: TRBD1; J gene: TRBJ1-2; V gene: TRBV28; CDR3 DNA: TGTGCCAGCAGCCGAGGACAGGGAGGTTCCTATGGCTACACCTTC; CDR3 protein: CASSRGQGGSYGYTF
clone size: NA; D gene: NA; J gene: TRBJ1-1; V gene: TRBV28; CDR3 DNA: TGTGCCAGCAGCGGGGAGGCAAATGTGAACACTGAAGCTTTCTTT; CDR3 protein: CASSGEANVNTEAFF
clone size: few; D gene: NA; J gene: TRBJ1-1; V gene: TRBV30; CDR3 DNA: TGTGCCTGGAGTTCTGGCTACGGAGGCACTGAAGCTTTCTTT; CDR3 protein: CAWSSGYGGTEAFF
clone size: NA; D gene: NA; J gene: TRBJ2-5; V gene: TRBV5-6; CDR3 DNA: TGTGCCAGCAGCTTCAGTACGCTGGAGACCCAGTACTTC; CDR3 protein: CASSFSTLETQYF
clone size: NA; D gene: TRBD1; J gene: TRBJ1-2; V gene: TRBV2; CDR3 DNA: TGTGCCAGCAGTGAAAAGGGACAGATCTATGGCTACACCTTC; CDR3 protein: CASSEKGQIYGYTF
clone size: NA; D gene: NA; J gene: TRBJ2-3; V gene: TRBV4-2; CDR3 DNA: TGTGCCAGCAGCCAAGGGCGACCAGGGCAGGGCATAAATACGCAGTATTTT; CDR3 protein: CASSQGRPGQGINTQYF
clone size: NA; D gene: TRBD2; J gene: TRBJ2-3; V gene: TRBV19; CDR3 DNA: TGTGCCAGTAGTATAGATCTATTCGGGCTAGCGGGGATAACAGATACGCAGTATTTT; CDR3 protein: CASSIDLFGLAGITDTQYF
clone size: NA; D gene: TRBD2; J gene: TRBJ2-1; V gene: TRBV30; CDR3 DNA: TGTGCCTGGAGTCTAGGGGCTAGCGGGAGCTTCAGCTCCTACAATGAGCAGTTCTTC; CDR3 protein: CAWSLGASGSFSSYNEQFF
clone size: NA; D gene: TRBD2; J gene: TRBJ2-6; V gene: TRBV9; CDR3 DNA: TGTGCCAGCAGCGTATCAATAGGAGGGGAAGGGACTAGAGCTGGGGCCAACGTCCTGACTTTC; CDR3 protein: CASSVSIGGEGTRAGANVLTF
clone size: NA; D gene: NA; J gene: TRBJ2-5; V gene: TRBV5-4; CDR3 DNA: TGTGCCAGCACCCCCAGGACAGAAGAGACCCAGTACTTC; CDR3 protein: CASTPRTEETQYF
clone size: NA; D gene: TRBD1; J gene: TRBJ2-1; V gene: TRBV6-5; CDR3 DNA: TGTGCCAGCAGGGCTGGACAGGGAACCTACAATGAGCAGTTCTTC; CDR3 protein: CASRAGQGTYNEQFF
clone size: NA; D gene: NA; J gene: TRBJ2-1; V gene: TRBV7-2; CDR3 DNA: TGTGCCAGCAGACTCTCGGGCAATGAGCAGTTCTTC; CDR3 protein: CASRLSGNEQFF
clone size: NA; D gene: NA; J gene: TRBJ1-3; V gene: TRBV4-1; CDR3 DNA: TGCGCCAGCAGCCAAGATGGGGGGTCTGGAAACACCATATATTTT; CDR3 protein: CASSQDGGSGNTIYF
clone size: NA; D gene: TRBD1; J gene: TRBJ2-7; V gene: TRBV11-2; CDR3 DNA: TGTGCCAGCAGCTGGGACAGAGTCGAGCAGTACTTC; CDR3 protein: CASSWDRVEQYF
clone size: NA; D gene: NA; J gene: TRBJ2-7; V gene: TRBV2; CDR3 DNA: TGTGCCAGCAGTGGACTGGACGAGCAGTACTTC; CDR3 protein: CASSGLDEQYF
clone size: once; D gene: NA; J gene: TRBJ2-1; V gene: TRBV27; CDR3 DNA: TGTGCCAGCAGTTTCGGCGGGCCCGTCTACAATGAGCAGTTCTTC; CDR3 protein: CASSFGGPVYNEQFF
clone size: NA; D gene: TRBD2; J gene: TRBJ2-1; V gene: TRBV11-2; CDR3 DNA: TGTGCCAGCATCTCGGGGGGGTATGAGCAGTTCTTC; CDR3 protein: CASISGGYEQFF
clone size: few; D gene: NA; J gene: TRBJ2-7; V gene: TRBV9; CDR3 DNA: TGTGCCAGCAGCGTAGGCTCGGGGAATGTCTACGAGCAGTACTTC; CDR3 protein: CASSVGSGNVYEQYF
clone size: NA; D gene: NA; J gene: TRBJ1-1; V gene: TRBV5-1; CDR3 DNA: TGCGCCAGCAGCCCCTTTCCCGAGTTGAACACTGAAGCTTTCTTT; CDR3 protein: CASSPFPELNTEAFF
clone size: NA; D gene: TRBD2; J gene: TRBJ2-1; V gene: TRBV29-1; CDR3 DNA: TGCAGCGGAGTACTAGCGGGGGCCCCCCGAAGCCTAAATGAGCAGTTCTTC; CDR3 protein: CSGVLAGAPRSLNEQFF
clone size: NA; D gene: NA; J gene: TRBJ2-7; V gene: TRBV27; CDR3 DNA: TGTGCCAGCAGTTCTAAAAGGTCTAGCTCCTACGAGCAGTACTTC; CDR3 protein: CASSSKRSSSYEQYF
clone size: NA; D gene: NA; J gene: TRBJ2-3; V gene: TRBV29-1; CDR3 DNA: TGCAGCGTGGCCCAGGGCACAGATACGCAGTATTTT; CDR3 protein: CSVAQGTDTQYF
clone size: NA; D gene: NA; J gene: TRBJ2-5; V gene: TRBV7-9; CDR3 DNA: TGTGCCAGCAGCTCAAACACGGGCGACCAGGGGACCCAGTACTTC; CDR3 protein: CASSSNTGDQGTQYF
clone size: NA; D gene: TRBD1; J gene: TRBJ2-4; V gene: TRBV2; CDR3 DNA: TGTGCCAGCAGTGAAGAGGACAGGGCGGGGAGCAAAAACATTCAGTACTTC; CDR3 protein: CASSEEDRAGSKNIQYF
clone size: NA; D gene: TRBD1; J gene: TRBJ1-2; V gene: TRBV5-1; CDR3 DNA: TGCGCCAGCAGCTTGGCCGGGACAGGGGAGGGCTACACCTTC; CDR3 protein: CASSLAGTGEGYTF
clone size: NA; D gene: NA; J gene: TRBJ2-2; V gene: TRBV5-6; CDR3 DNA: TGTGCCAGCAGACTGAATGGGGAGCTGTTTTTT; CDR3 protein: CASRLNGELFF
clone size: NA; D gene: NA; J gene: TRBJ1-2; V gene: TRBV29-1; CDR3 DNA: TGCAGCGTTGGTGGTGGACACGATTATGGCTACACCTTC; CDR3 protein: CSVGGGHDYGYTF
clone size: NA; D gene: TRBD1; J gene: TRBJ2-3; V gene: TRBV18; CDR3 DNA: TGTGCCAGCTCACCACGGGGACAGGGCACAGATACGCAGTATTTT; CDR3 protein: CASSPRGQGTDTQYF
clone size: NA; D gene: NA; J gene: TRBJ2-3; V gene: TRBV5-1; CDR3 DNA: TGCGCCAGCAGCTTGGGCGGATACACAGATACGCAGTATTTT; CDR3 protein: CASSLGGYTDTQYF
clone size: once; D gene: TRBD1; J gene: TRBJ2-6; V gene: TRBV6-4; CDR3 DNA: TGTGCCAGCAGTAACGCTGACAGGGACTCTGGGGCCAACGTCCTGACTTTC; CDR3 protein: CASSNADRDSGANVLTF
clone size: NA; D gene: NA; J gene: TRBJ2-7; V gene: TRBV5-5; CDR3 DNA: TGTGCCAGCAGCCCGCAGAGGAGCTCCTACGAGCAGTACTTC; CDR3 protein: CASSPQRSSYEQYF
clone size: NA; D gene: NA; J gene: TRBJ1-5; V gene: TRBV6-1; CDR3 DNA: TGTGCCAGCTCTCAACAGGGTAGGGAGCCCCAGCATTTT; CDR3 protein: CASSQQGREPQHF
clone size: NA; D gene: TRBD2; J gene: TRBJ2-7; V gene: TRBV28; CDR3 DNA: TGTGCCAGCAACCCGGGAGGGCCTAACGAGCAGTACTTC; CDR3 protein: CASNPGGPNEQYF
clone size: NA; D gene: NA; J gene: TRBJ2-2; V gene: TRBV30; CDR3 DNA: TGTGCCTGGAAGGGCGTAGCGGTAGACACCGGGGAGCTGTTTTTT; CDR3 protein: CAWKGVAVDTGELFF
clone size: NA; D gene: TRBD2; J gene: TRBJ2-1; V gene: TRBV6-5; CDR3 DNA: TGTGCCAGCAGTTACTCGGGCGGGGGGGAGTTCAATGAGCAGTTCTTC; CDR3 protein: CASSYSGGGEFNEQFF
clone size: few; D gene: NA; J gene: TRBJ1-1; V gene: TRBV9; CDR3 DNA: TGTGCCAGCAGCGGCGGGGACACTGAAGCTTTCTTT; CDR3 protein: CASSGGDTEAFF
clone size: NA; D gene: NA; J gene: TRBJ2-1; V gene: TRBV2; CDR3 DNA: TGTGCCAGCAAGGAACAGGCAGCCTACAATGAGCAGTTCTTC; CDR3 protein: CASKEQAAYNEQFF
clone size: NA; D gene: TRBD2; J gene: TRBJ2-2; V gene: TRBV27; CDR3 DNA: TGTGCCAGCAGTTACCCCGGACTAGCCGGGGAGCTGTTTTTT; CDR3 protein: CASSYPGLAGELFF
clone size: NA; D gene: TRBD2; J gene: TRBJ2-7; V gene: TRBV5-1; CDR3 DNA: TGCGCCAGCAGCTTAGAAATCCGGACTAGCGCGATCCCCGAGCAGTACTTC; CDR3 protein: CASSLEIRTSAIPEQYF
clone size: few; D gene: NA; J gene: TRBJ1-6; V gene: TRBV5-1; CDR3 DNA: TGCGCCAGCAGCCCAGGGATCTCTAATTCACCCCTCCACTTT; CDR3 protein: CASSPGISNSPLHF
clone size: NA; D gene: TRBD2; J gene: TRBJ2-7; V gene: TRBV6-5; CDR3 DNA: TGTGCCAGCACCCTTAGCGGGGGTGCCTACGAGCAGTACTTC; CDR3 protein: CASTLSGGAYEQYF
clone size: NA; D gene: TRBD1; J gene: TRBJ2-7; V gene: TRBV11-2; CDR3 DNA: TGTGCCAGCAGCTTCCCGACAGGGCTTACCTACGAGCAGTACTTC; CDR3 protein: CASSFPTGLTYEQYF
clone size: NA; D gene: NA; J gene: TRBJ2-5; V gene: TRBV2; CDR3 DNA: TGTGCCAGCAGTCCGAGTCGGGTCACGGAGACCCAGTACTTC; CDR3 protein: CASSPSRVTETQYF
clone size: NA; D gene: TRBD2; J gene: TRBJ2-5; V gene: TRBV30; CDR3 DNA: TGTGCCTACCTACTAGCGGCCCTGGGGACCCAGTACTTC; CDR3 protein: CAYLLAALGTQYF
clone size: NA; D gene: TRBD1; J gene: TRBJ1-2; V gene: TRBV28; CDR3 DNA: TGTGCCAGCTTTACAGGGACAGGGGACTATGGCTACACCTTC; CDR3 protein: CASFTGTGDYGYTF
clone size: NA; D gene: TRBD2; J gene: TRBJ2-5; V gene: TRBV7-8; CDR3 DNA: TGTGCCAGCAGCGGAAGCGGGGCCTCCCAAGAGACCCAGTACTTC; CDR3 protein: CASSGSGASQETQYF
clone size: NA; D gene: TRBD1; J gene: TRBJ2-1; V gene: TRBV5-1; CDR3 DNA: TGCGCCAGCAGCTCGAATGACAGGGGGCAGCCCTACAATGAGCAGTTCTTC; CDR3 protein: CASSSNDRGQPYNEQFF
clone size: few; D gene: NA; J gene: TRBJ2-7; V gene: TRBV28; CDR3 DNA: TGTGCCAGCTCTATCTGGGCGTCCTCCTACGAGCAGTACTTC; CDR3 protein: CASSIWASSYEQYF
clone size: NA; D gene: TRBD1; J gene: TRBJ2-2; V gene: TRBV5-6; CDR3 DNA: TGTGCCAGTCGTCCCGGGACAGCGAACACCGGGGAGCTGTTTTTT; CDR3 protein: CASRPGTANTGELFF
clone size: once; D gene: NA; J gene: TRBJ2-7; V gene: TRBV28; CDR3 DNA: TGTGCCAGCAGCACTAGGGGGTCCTACGAGCAGTACTTC; CDR3 protein: CASSTRGSYEQYF
clone size: NA; D gene: NA; J gene: TRBJ1-6; V gene: TRBV12-2; CDR3 DNA: TGTGCAAGTCGGTTCAGAATAAAATCACCCCTCCACTTT; CDR3 protein: CASRFRIKSPLHF